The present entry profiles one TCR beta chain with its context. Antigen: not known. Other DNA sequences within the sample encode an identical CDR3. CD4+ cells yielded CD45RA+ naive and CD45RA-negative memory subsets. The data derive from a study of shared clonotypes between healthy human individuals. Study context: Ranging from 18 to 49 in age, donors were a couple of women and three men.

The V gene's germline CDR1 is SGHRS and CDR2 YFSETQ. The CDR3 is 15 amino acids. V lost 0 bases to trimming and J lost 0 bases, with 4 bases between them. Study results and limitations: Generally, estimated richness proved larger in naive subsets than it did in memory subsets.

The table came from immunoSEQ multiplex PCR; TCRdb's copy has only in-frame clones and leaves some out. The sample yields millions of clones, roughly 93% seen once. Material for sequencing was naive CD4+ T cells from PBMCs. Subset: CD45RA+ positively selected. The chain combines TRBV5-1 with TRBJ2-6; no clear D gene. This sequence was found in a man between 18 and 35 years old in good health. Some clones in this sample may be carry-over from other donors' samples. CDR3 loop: CASSLDFSGANVLTF. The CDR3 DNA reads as TGCGCCAGCAGCTTGGATTTCTCTGGGGCCAACGTCCTGACTTTC.